This T cell receptor (beta chain) was obtained from a study of blood T cells in healthy people across ages. The CDR3 length is 15 residues. Trimming removed 3 bases from V and 4 bases from J, with 13 bases in between. Study findings and constraints: Naive T cell percentage by flow cytometry tracked strongly with beta diversity. Whereas aged donors had fewer naive CD4+ cells, long-lived donors had more of them and higher diversity. A roughly linear fall in TCR beta diversity per million T cells was seen with increasing age.

A second 7 to 11 cycle PCR used barcoded and J-beta primers. Each CDR3 protein gets one entry after TCRdb re-called the 5' RACE reads with MiXCR. The table includes about 600,000 distinct CDR3 sequences, 47% detected once. There are a few counts of this clonotype. Its antigen is not identified. The receptor was isolated from an elderly man in good health. The genes are TRBV12-3 or TRBV12-4 and TRBJ1-3, with no clear D. Specimen: blood. This chain's CDR3 is CASSLGRVTGNTIYF. In DNA, the CDR3 is TGTGCCAGCAGTTTGGGTAGGGTTACCGGAAACACCATATATTTT.